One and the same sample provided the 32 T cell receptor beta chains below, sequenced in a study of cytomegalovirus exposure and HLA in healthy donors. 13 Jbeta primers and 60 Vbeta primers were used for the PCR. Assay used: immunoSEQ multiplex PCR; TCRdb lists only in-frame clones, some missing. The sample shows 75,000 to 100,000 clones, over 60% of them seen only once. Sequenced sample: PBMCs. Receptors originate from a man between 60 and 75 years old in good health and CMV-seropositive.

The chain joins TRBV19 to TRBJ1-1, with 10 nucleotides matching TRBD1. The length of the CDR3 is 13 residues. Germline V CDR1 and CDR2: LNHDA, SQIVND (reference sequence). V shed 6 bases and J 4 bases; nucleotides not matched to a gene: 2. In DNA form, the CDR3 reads TGTGCCAGTAGCTGGACAGGGGGCACTGAAGCTTTCTTT. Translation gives CASSWTGGTEAFF.

In DNA form, the CDR3 reads TGCGCCAGCAGCCACCCCGGGGGAATTCAGTATTTT. Amino acid sequence: CASSHPGGIQYF. The chain joins TRBV4-1 to TRBJ1-3; D might be TRBD1 (5 bases). V lost 3 bases to trimming and J lost 16 bases, with 16 bases between them. CDR3 length: 12 residues. Looked up from germline, CDR1 is MGHRA and CDR2 is YSYEKL.

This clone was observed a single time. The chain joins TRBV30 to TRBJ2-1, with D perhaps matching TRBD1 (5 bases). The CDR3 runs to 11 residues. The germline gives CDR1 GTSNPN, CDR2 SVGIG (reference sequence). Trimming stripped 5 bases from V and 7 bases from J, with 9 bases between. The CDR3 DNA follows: TGTGCCTGGGCAGGGATGAATGAGCAGTTCTTC. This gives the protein CAWAGMNEQFF.

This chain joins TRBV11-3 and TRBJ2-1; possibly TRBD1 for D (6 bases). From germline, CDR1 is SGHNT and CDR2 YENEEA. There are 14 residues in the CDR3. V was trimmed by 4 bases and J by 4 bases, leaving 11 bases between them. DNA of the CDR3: TGTGCCAGCAGCTCGACAGGAAGGTACAATGAGCAGTTCTTC. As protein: CASSSTGRYNEQFF.

CDR3 DNA: TGTGCCAGCATAGAATGGCAGGGGGCCTCCTACGAGCAGTACTTC. Its protein is CASIEWQGASYEQYF. The chain recombines TRBV6-5 with TRBJ2-7, with TRBD1 matching 8 bases. Trimming cost V 7 bases and J 0 bases; bases outside gene matches: 8. This CDR3 comprises 15 residues. The germline V gene has CDR1 MNHEY and CDR2 SVGAGI.

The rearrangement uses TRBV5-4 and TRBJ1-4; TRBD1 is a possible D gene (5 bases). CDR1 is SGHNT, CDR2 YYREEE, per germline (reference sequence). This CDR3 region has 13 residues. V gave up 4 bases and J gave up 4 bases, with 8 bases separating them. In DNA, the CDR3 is TGTGCCAGCAGCCAGGGCCTTAATGAAAAACTGTTTTTT. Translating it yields CASSQGLNEKLFF.

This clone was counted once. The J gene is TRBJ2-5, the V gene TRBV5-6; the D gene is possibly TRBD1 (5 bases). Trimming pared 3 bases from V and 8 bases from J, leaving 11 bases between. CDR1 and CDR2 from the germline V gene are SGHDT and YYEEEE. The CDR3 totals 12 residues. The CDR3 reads CASSSQGNTQYF. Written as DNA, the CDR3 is TGTGCCAGCAGCTCGCAGGGTAATACCCAGTACTTC.

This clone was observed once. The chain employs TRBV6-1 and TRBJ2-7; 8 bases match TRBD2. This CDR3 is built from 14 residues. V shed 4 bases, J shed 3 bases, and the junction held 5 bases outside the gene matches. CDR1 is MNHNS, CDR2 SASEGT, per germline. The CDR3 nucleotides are TGTGCCAGCAGTGGGGGGCTAGCGGGCTACGAGCAGTACTTC. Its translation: CASSGGLAGYEQYF.

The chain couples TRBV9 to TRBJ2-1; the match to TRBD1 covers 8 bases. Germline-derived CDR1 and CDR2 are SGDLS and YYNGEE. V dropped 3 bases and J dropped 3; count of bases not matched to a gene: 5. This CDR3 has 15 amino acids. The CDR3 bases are TGTGCCAGCAGCGGTTCCGGGACAGGCTACAATGAGCAGTTCTTC. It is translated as CASSGSGTGYNEQFF.

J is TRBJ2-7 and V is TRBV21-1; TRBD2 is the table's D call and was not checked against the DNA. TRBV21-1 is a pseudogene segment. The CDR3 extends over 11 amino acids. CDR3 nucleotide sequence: TGTGCCAGCAGCAAAGGTCGCGAGCAGTACTTC. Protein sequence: CASSKGREQYF.

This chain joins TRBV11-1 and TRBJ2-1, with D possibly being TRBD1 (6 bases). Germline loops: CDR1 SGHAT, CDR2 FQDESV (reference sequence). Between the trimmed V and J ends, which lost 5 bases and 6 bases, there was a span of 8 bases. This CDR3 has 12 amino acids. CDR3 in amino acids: CASSPQGNEQFF. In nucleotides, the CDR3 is TGTGCCAGCAGCCCACAGGGCAATGAGCAGTTCTTC.

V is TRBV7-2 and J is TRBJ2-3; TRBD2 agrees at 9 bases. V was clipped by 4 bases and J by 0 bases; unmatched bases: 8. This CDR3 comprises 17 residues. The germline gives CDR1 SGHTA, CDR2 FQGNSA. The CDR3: CASSSPKRGASTDTQYF. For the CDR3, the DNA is TGTGCCAGCAGCTCGCCGAAGCGGGGGGCGAGCACAGATACGCAGTATTTT.

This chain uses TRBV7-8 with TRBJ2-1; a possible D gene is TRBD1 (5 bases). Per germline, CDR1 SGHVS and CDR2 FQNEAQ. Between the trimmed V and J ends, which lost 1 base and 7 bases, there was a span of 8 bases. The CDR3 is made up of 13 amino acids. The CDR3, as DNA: TGTGCCAGCAGCTTAGACCGACAGAATGAGCAGTTCTTC. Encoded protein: CASSLDRQNEQFF.

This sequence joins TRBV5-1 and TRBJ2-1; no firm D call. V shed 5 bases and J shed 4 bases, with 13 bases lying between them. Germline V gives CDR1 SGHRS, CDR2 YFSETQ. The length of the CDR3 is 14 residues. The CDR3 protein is CASRIVAIYNEQFF. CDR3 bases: TGCGCCAGCAGGATTGTAGCCATTTACAATGAGCAGTTCTTC.

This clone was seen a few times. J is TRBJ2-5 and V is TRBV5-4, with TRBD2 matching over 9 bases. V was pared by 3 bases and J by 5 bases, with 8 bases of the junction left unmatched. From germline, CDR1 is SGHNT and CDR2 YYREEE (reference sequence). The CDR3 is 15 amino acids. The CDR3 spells CASSSSGARGETQYF. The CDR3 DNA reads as TGTGCCAGCAGCTCTAGCGGGGCCCGGGGGGAGACCCAGTACTTC.

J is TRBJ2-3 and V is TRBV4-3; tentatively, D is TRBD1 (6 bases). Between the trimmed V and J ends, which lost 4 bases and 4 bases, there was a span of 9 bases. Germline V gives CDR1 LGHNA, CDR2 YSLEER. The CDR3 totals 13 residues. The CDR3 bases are TGCGCCAGCAGCCTCCGACAGGCAGATACGCAGTATTTT. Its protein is CASSLRQADTQYF.

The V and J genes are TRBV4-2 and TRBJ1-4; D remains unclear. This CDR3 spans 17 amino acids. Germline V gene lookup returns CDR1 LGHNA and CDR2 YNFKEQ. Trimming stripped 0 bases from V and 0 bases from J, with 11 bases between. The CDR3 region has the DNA TGTGCCAGCAGCCAAGAGAGTACAGTCTCAACTAATGAAAAACTGTTTTTT. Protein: CASSQESTVSTNEKLFF.

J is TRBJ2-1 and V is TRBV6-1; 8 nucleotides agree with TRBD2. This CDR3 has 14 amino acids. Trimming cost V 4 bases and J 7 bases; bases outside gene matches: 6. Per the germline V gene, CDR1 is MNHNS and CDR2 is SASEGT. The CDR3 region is CASSVGGAGNEQFF. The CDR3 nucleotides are TGTGCCAGCAGTGTCGGGGGGGCCGGGAATGAGCAGTTCTTC.

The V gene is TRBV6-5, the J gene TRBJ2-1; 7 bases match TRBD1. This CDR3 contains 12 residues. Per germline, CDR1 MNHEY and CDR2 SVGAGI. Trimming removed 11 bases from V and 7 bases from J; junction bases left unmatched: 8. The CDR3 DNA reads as TGTGCCTCGACAGGGACGGGGAATGAGCAGTTCTTC. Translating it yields CASTGTGNEQFF.

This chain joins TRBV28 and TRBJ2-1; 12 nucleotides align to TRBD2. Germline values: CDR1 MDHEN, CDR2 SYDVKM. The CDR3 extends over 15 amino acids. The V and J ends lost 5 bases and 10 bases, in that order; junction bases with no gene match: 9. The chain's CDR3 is CASSKLAGGLEEQFF. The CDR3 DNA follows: TGTGCCAGCAGTAAACTAGCGGGGGGTTTAGAGGAGCAGTTCTTC.

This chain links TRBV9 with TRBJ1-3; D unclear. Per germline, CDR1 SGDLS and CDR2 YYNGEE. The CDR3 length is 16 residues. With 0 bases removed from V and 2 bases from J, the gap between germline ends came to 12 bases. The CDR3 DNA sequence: TGTGCCAGCAGCGTAGCTCCTACAGTAACTGGAAACACCATATATTTT. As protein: CASSVAPTVTGNTIYF.

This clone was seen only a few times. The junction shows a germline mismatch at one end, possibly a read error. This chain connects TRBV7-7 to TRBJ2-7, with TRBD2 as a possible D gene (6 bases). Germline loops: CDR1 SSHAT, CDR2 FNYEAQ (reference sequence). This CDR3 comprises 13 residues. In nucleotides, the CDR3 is TGTGCTAGCAGCTTAGGAGGGAGCTGGGAGCAGTACTTC. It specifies CASSLGGSWEQYF.

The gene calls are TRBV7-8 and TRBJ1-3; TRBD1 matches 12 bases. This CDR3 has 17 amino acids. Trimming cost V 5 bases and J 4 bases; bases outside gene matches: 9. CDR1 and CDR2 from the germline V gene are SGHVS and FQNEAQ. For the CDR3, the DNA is TGTGCCAGCAGCCCTCGGGACAGGGGGCCTTACGGAAACACCATATATTTT. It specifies CASSPRDRGPYGNTIYF.

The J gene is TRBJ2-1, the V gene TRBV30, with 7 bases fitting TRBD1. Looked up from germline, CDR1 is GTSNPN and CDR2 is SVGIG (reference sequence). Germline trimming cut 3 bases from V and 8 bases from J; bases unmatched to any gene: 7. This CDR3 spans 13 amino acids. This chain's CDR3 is CAWRETGLDEQFF. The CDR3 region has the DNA TGTGCCTGGAGAGAGACAGGGCTGGATGAGCAGTTCTTC. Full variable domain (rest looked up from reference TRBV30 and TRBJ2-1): SQTIHQWPATLVQPVGSPLSLECTVEGTSNPNLYWYRQAAGRGLQLLFYSVGIGQISSEVPQNLSASRPQDRQFILSSKKLLLSDSGFYLCAWRETGLDEQFFGPGTRLTVL.

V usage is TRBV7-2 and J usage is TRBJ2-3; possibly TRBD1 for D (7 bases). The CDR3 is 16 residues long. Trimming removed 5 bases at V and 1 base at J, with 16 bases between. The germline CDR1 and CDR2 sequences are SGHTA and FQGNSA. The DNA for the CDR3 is TGTGCCAGCAGCCCCAGGGGGGACAGACGCACAGATACGCAGTATTTT. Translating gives CASSPRGDRRTDTQYF.

The CDR3 DNA is TGTGCCAGCAGCCCCACGCACAATGAGGGCTCCTACGAGCAGTACTTC. This encodes CASSPTHNEGSYEQYF. The rearrangement uses TRBV5-6 and TRBJ2-7, with D possibly matching TRBD2 (5 bases). CDR1 is SGHDT, CDR2 YYEEEE, per germline. Trimming took 4 bases from V and 0 from J, leaving 17 bases between them. This CDR3 has 16 amino acids.

The CDR3 DNA follows: TGTGCCAGCAGCATCGACAGGGCCGGATTTAACTATGGCTACACCTTC. The encoded protein is CASSIDRAGFNYGYTF. The chain employs TRBV5-4 and TRBJ1-2; 7 bases map to TRBD1. After removal of 4 bases from V and 1 base from J, the junction contained 10 bases not matched to a gene. This CDR3 region has 16 residues. The germline V gene encodes CDR1 SGHNT and CDR2 YYREEE (reference sequence).

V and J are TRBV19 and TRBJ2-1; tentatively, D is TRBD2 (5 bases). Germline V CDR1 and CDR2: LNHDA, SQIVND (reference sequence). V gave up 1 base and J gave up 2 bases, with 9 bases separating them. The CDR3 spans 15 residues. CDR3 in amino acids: CASSIGGPPYNEQFF. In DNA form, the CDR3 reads TGTGCCAGTAGTATAGGCGGGCCCCCCTACAATGAGCAGTTCTTC.

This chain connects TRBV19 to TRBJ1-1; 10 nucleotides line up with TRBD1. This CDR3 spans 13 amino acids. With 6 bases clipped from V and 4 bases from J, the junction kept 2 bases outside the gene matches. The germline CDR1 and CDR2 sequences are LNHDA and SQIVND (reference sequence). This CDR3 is CASSDRGLTEAFF. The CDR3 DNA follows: TGTGCCAGTAGCGACAGGGGGCTCACTGAAGCTTTCTTT. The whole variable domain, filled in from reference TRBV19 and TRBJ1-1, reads DGGITQSPKYLFRKEGQNVTLSCEQNLNHDAMYWYRQDPGQGLRLIYYSQIVNDFQKGDIAEGYSVSREKKESFPLTVTSAQKNPTAFYLCASSDRGLTEAFFGQGTRLTVV.

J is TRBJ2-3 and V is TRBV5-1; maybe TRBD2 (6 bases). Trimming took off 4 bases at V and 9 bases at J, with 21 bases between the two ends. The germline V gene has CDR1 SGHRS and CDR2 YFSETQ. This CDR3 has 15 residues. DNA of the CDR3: TGCGCCAGCAGCCCTGGAGGGGCATTAGGGGAAACGCAGTATTTT. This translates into CASSPGGALGETQYF.

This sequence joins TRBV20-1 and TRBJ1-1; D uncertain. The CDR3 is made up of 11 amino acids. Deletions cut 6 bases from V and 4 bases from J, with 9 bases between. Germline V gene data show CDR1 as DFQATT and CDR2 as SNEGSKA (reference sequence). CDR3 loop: CSAAVSTEAFF. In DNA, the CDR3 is TGCAGTGCGGCCGTCAGCACTGAAGCTTTCTTT.

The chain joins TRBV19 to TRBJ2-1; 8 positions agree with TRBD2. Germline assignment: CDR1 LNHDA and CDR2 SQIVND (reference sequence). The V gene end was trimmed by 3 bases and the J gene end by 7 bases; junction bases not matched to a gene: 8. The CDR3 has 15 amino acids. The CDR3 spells CASSILAGGSNEQFF. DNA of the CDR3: TGTGCCAGTAGTATCCTTGCGGGGGGAAGTAATGAGCAGTTCTTC.